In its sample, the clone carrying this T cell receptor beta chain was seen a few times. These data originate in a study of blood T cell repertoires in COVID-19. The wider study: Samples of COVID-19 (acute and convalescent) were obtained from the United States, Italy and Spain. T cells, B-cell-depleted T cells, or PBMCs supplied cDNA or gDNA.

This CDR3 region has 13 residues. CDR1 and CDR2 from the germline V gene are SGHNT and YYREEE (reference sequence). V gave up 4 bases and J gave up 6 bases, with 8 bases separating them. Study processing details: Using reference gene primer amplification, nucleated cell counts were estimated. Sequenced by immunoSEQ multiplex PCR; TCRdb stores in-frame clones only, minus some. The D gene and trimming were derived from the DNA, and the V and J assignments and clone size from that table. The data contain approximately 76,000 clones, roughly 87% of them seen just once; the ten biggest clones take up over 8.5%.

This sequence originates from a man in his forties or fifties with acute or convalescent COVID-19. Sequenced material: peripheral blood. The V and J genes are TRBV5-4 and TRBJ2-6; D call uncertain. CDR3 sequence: CASSVEKANVLTF. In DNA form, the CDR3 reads TGTGCCAGCAGCGTAGAGAAGGCCAACGTCCTGACTTTC. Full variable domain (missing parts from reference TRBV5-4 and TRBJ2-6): ETGVTQSPTHLIKTRGQQVTLRCSSQSGHNTVSWYQQALGQGPQFIFQYYREEENGRGNFPPRFSGLQFPNYSSELNVNALELDDSALYLCASSVEKANVLTFGAGSRLTVL.